This T cell receptor beta chain was sequenced during a study of blood T cell repertoires in COVID-19. Study in general: Samples taken during acute and convalescent COVID-19 were collected in the United States, Italy and Spain. T cells, B-cell-depleted T cells, or PBMCs provided the cDNA or gDNA that served as material.

Some clones are missing from TCRdb's copy, which holds only in-frame ones; the method was immunoSEQ multiplex PCR. The sample consists of about 410,000 clones, roughly nine tenths of them appearing once. Across about 22 US areas, participants ranged in age from about 18 to 90 years. Self-reported history from a screening survey and questionnaire set each donor's cohort. The CDR3 is 20 amino acids. Trimming removed 7 bases from V and 0 bases from J; junction bases left unmatched: 17. Germline lookup yields CDR1 SGHRS and CDR2 YFSETQ. This chain links TRBV5-1 with TRBJ2-2; TRBD2 agrees at 11 bases. Source material: PBMCs or T cells enriched from blood (not recorded which). This TCR came from a woman younger than 45 who had recovered from COVID-19. CDR3 region: CASHLRPTLAGVTNTGELFF. As DNA, the CDR3 is TGCGCCAGCCACCTTCGGCCCACACTAGCGGGAGTGACGAACACCGGGGAGCTGTTTTTT.